A single sample gave rise to the 32 T cell receptor beta chains below, sequenced in a study of CD8 T cells in Susac syndrome. It was with random hexamers that about 0.45 to 1 ug RNA was reverse transcribed. TCRdb redid the calling of the immunoSEQ multiplex PCR reads with MiXCR, one entry per CDR3 protein. The sample records approximately 100,000 distinct CDR3 sequences, 90% to 98% being singletons. Sequenced input: CD4+ T cells from PBMCs. Source of these receptors: a human donor in good health.

This chain uses TRBV7-9 with TRBJ2-2; possibly TRBD2 for D (6 bases). The V and J ends lost 1 base and 5 bases respectively, with 8 bases between them. The CDR3 is 14 amino acids. CDR1 is SEHNR and CDR2 is FQNEAQ in the germline V gene (reference sequence). CDR3 DNA: TGTGCCAGCAGCTTAGACGGGGGTACCGGGGAGCTGTTTTTT. This translates into CASSLDGGTGELFF. Drawing the rest from reference TRBV7-9 and TRBJ2-2, the complete variable domain is DTGVSQNPRHKITKRGQNVTFRCDPISEHNRLYWYRQTLGQGPEFLTYFQNEAQLEKSRLLSDRFSAERPKGSFSTLEIQRTEQGDSAMYLCASSLDGGTGELFFGEGSRLTVL.

This clonotype showed up just a few times. The chain joins TRBV12-3 or TRBV12-4 to TRBJ2-5, with D possibly being TRBD1 (6 bases). CDR3 length: 13 amino acids. The V gene lost 6 bases and the J gene lost 5 bases, with 13 bases spanning the gap. As DNA, the CDR3 is TGTGCCAGCAGCCAGGGGAGAGGGGAGACCCAGTACTTC. Residues: CASSQGRGETQYF.

Notes on this clonotype: No conserved phenylalanine or tryptophan ends this CDR3, so it is likely a read error. V and J are TRBV28 and TRBJ2-4; D not resolved. This CDR3 is 14 amino acids long. Germline V gene sequence: CDR1 MDHEN, CDR2 SYDVKM. Trimming removed 5 bases from V and 7 bases from J, with 15 bases in between. The CDR3 loop reads CASSTSGILNIQYS. The CDR3 DNA reads TGTGCCAGCAGTACAAGTGGGATACTCAACATTCAGTACTCC.

V gene TRBV11-3 combines with J gene TRBJ2-3, with TRBD2 identical over 9 bases. V dropped 3 bases and J dropped 4; count of bases not matched to a gene: 8. The CDR3 extends over 16 amino acids. Germline CDR1 SGHNT, CDR2 YENEEA. This CDR3 is CASSFGGLANPDTQYF. CDR3 sequence (DNA): TGTGCCAGCAGCTTCGGTGGACTAGCGAACCCAGATACGCAGTATTTT.

V and J are TRBV30 and TRBJ2-5; D is ambiguous. Germline V gene data show CDR1 as GTSNPN and CDR2 as SVGIG (reference sequence). V was cut by 0 bases and J by 4 bases, with 6 bases left in between. CDR3 length equals 12 residues. CDR3 sequence reads: CAWSVKGETQYF. The CDR3 nucleotides read TGTGCCTGGAGTGTAAAGGGAGAGACCCAGTACTTC.

The gene calls are TRBV28 and TRBJ1-6; 7 positions match TRBD1. Germline V lookup: CDR1 MDHEN, CDR2 SYDVKM. After removal of 6 bases from V and 9 bases from J, the junction contained 8 bases not matched to a gene. There are 14 residues in the CDR3. CDR3 protein: CASRTGTDGSPLHF. The CDR3 DNA is TGTGCCAGCAGGACCGGGACAGACGGTTCACCCCTCCACTTT.

The chain has TRBV7-9 and TRBJ2-2, with 9 bases aligning to TRBD2. CDR1 is SEHNR, CDR2 FQNEAQ, per germline (reference sequence). The CDR3 sequence is 17 residues long. Trimming at V came to 5 bases and at J to 5 bases, leaving 12 bases not matched to a gene. As DNA, the CDR3 is TGTGCCAGCAGCCCCCCCGTGCGGGAGGGCCTAACCGGGGAGCTGTTTTTT. This translates into CASSPPVREGLTGELFF.

The rearrangement links TRBV3-1 to TRBJ2-7, with TRBD2 identical over 13 bases. This CDR3 is built from 15 residues. Germline values: CDR1 LGHDT, CDR2 YNNKEL (reference sequence). After removal of 3 bases from V and 4 bases from J, the junction contained 3 bases not matched to a gene. CDR3 sequence reads: CASSQWTSGSYEQYF. The CDR3, as DNA: TGTGCCAGCAGCCAGTGGACTAGCGGGAGTTACGAGCAGTACTTC.

The genes are TRBV18 and TRBJ1-2, with 7 bases fitting TRBD1. The germline V gene encodes CDR1 KGHSH and CDR2 LQKENI. The CDR3 is 15 amino acids. The junction had 10 bases not matched to a gene; V was cut back by 1 base and J by 8 bases. CDR3 coding DNA: TGTGCCAGCTCACCACTAGACAGGGACAACGGAGGCTACACCTTC. This gives the protein CASSPLDRDNGGYTF.

The rearrangement links TRBV12-3 or TRBV12-4 to TRBJ2-1; D remains ambiguous. V was pared by 1 base and J by 9 bases, with 7 bases between. This CDR3 comprises 12 residues. The CDR3 DNA sequence: TGTGCCAGCAGTTTAGGAGGCGGTGAGCAGTTCTTC. Translation gives CASSLGGGEQFF.

The genes are TRBV28 and TRBJ2-7; no firm D call. Trimming removed 4 bases from V and 0 bases from J, with 13 bases in between. The CDR3 is made up of 15 amino acids. Germline V gives CDR1 MDHEN, CDR2 SYDVKM. The CDR3 loop is CASSSEHRYSYEQYF. In DNA form, the CDR3 reads TGTGCCAGCAGTTCGGAACACAGATACTCCTACGAGCAGTACTTC. The full variable domain, in which reference TRBV28 and TRBJ2-7 provide the parts outside the CDR3, is DVKVTQSSRYLVKRTGEKVFLECVQDMDHENMFWYRQDPGLGLRLIYFSYDVKMKEKGDIPEGYSVSREKKERFSLILESASTNQTSMYLCASSSEHRYSYEQYFGPGTRLTVT.

This sequence joins TRBV5-6 and TRBJ2-5; D is perhaps TRBD1 (5 bases). Germline V CDR1 and CDR2: SGHDT, YYEEEE. The CDR3 runs 13 residues. V was cut by 5 bases and J by 4 bases, with 12 bases left in between. Here the CDR3 DNA reads TGTGCCAGCAGGAACAGGATTTTAGAGACCCAGTACTTC. As protein: CASRNRILETQYF.

The rearrangement joins TRBV2 to TRBJ1-5; the match to TRBD1 covers 9 bases. Losses at the gene ends were 3 bases for V and 2 bases for J; bases not matched to a gene: 2. Germline V gives CDR1 SNHLY, CDR2 FYNNEI. The CDR3 length is 15 residues. DNA for the CDR3: TGTGCCAGCAGTGACAGGACAGGGGGCAATCAGCCCCAGCATTTT. It yields the protein CASSDRTGGNQPQHF. Full variable domain (outside the CDR3, taken from reference TRBV2 and TRBJ1-5): EPEVTQTPSHQVTQMGQEVILRCVPISNHLYFYWYRQILGQKVEFLVSFYNNEISEKSEIFDDQFSVERPDGSNFTLKIRSTKLEDSAMYFCASSDRTGGNQPQHFGDGTRLSIL.

This clonotype has just one count. The chain is built from TRBV6-6 and TRBJ2-5; D ambiguous. This CDR3 comprises 10 residues. Germline V gives CDR1 MNHNY, CDR2 SVGAGI (reference sequence). V lost 2 bases and J lost 14, with 9 bases in between. CDR3 bases: TGTGCCAGCAGTTACGTGAGACTCTACTTC. Amino acids: CASSYVRLYF.

The rearrangement uses TRBV7-2 and TRBJ2-5; 10 bases match TRBD1. CDR1 is SGHTA, CDR2 FQGNSA, per germline. The CDR3 runs 14 residues. The junction had 7 bases not matched to a gene; V was cut back by 5 bases and J by 7 bases. This CDR3 is CASSRGQGSGTQYF. Here the CDR3 DNA reads TGTGCCAGCAGCCGGGGACAGGGGAGCGGGACCCAGTACTTC.

The chain combines TRBV18 with TRBJ2-3; D gene unclear. The CDR3 totals 13 residues. Per germline, CDR1 KGHSH and CDR2 LQKENI. V was shortened by 3 bases and J by 3 bases, with 7 bases between the two germline ends. In DNA, the CDR3 is TGTGCCAGCTCACCTAGGAGAACAGATACGCAGTATTTT. It codes for CASSPRRTDTQYF.

This chain uses TRBV7-2 with TRBJ1-2; D ambiguous. The germline V gene encodes CDR1 SGHTA and CDR2 FQGNSA. The ends were cut back, 3 bases at V and 8 bases at J, with 10 bases in the middle. The CDR3 covers 12 residues. As DNA, the CDR3 is TGTGCCAGCAGCTTCCCTGGGTCCGGCTACACCTTC. As protein: CASSFPGSGYTF.

This clonotype was found once. At one of its ends the junction is not consistent with the germline gene, which may arise from a read error. The chain combines TRBV2 with TRBJ2-1; TRBD1 aligns across 7 bases. The length of the CDR3 is 13 residues. In germline, CDR1 is SNHLY, CDR2 FYNNEI. CDR3 region: CASSGNRDSTPRF. CDR3 nucleotide sequence: TGTGCCAGCAGCGGTAACCGGGACAGCACGCCCCGGTTC.

This clonotype was observed a single time. The chain links TRBV29-1 to TRBJ1-2; D gene uncertain. The CDR3 is made up of 14 amino acids. The V gene lost 4 bases and the J gene lost 4 bases, with 16 bases spanning the gap. Germline V gene data show CDR1 as SQVTM and CDR2 as ANQGSEA. CDR3 amino acids: CSVGGTEGFYGYTF. CDR3 sequence (DNA): TGCAGCGTTGGCGGCACGGAAGGGTTCTATGGCTACACCTTC.

The CDR3 loop is CASGRDNTQYF. For the CDR3, the DNA is TGTGCCAGCGGGAGGGATAATACGCAGTATTTT. This rearrangement joins TRBV6-5 to TRBJ2-3; the match to TRBD2 covers 7 bases. The CDR3 is made up of 11 amino acids. V was pared by 8 bases and J by 7 bases, with 3 bases of the junction left unmatched. CDR1 and CDR2 from the germline V gene are MNHEY and SVGAGI.

V usage is TRBV18 and J usage is TRBJ1-1; tentatively, D is TRBD1 (6 bases). Per germline, CDR1 KGHSH and CDR2 LQKENI. This CDR3 has 17 amino acids. The V end lost 1 base, the J end lost 4 bases, and 19 bases lay between the germline ends. The CDR3 nucleotides read TGTGCCAGCTCACCACGCCCGGAGTGGGGGCGAAGCACTGAAGCTTTCTTT. Its translation: CASSPRPEWGRSTEAFF.

The chain couples TRBV6-2 or TRBV6-3 to TRBJ1-1; 9 bases align to TRBD1. In germline, CDR1 is MNHEY, CDR2 SVGEGT. J gave up 5 bases and V 5 bases, and 12 bases lay outside the gene matches. CDR3 length: 16 amino acids. CDR3 bases: TGTGCCAGCAGTCGCCCCCGGACAGGGGAGAGTACTGAAGCTTTCTTT. This codes for CASSRPRTGESTEAFF.

The chain uses TRBV18 and TRBJ1-2; maybe TRBD1 (6 bases). The V gene lost 6 bases and the J gene lost 2 bases, with 16 bases spanning the gap. Germline values: CDR1 KGHSH, CDR2 LQKENI. The CDR3 totals 15 residues. The CDR3 DNA follows: TGTGCCAGCTCCCTAACTGGACAGCCAAACTATGGCTACACCTTC. It is translated as CASSLTGQPNYGYTF.

This clonotype was observed once. This chain joins TRBV7-9 and TRBJ2-1; the D gene is possibly TRBD2 (5 bases). Trimming stripped 5 bases from V and 1 base from J, with 15 bases between. This CDR3 spans 16 amino acids. The germline V gene has CDR1 SEHNR and CDR2 FQNEAQ (reference sequence). CDR3 region: CASSPHRGRSYNEQFF. Written as DNA, the CDR3 is TGTGCCAGCAGCCCCCACCGAGGGAGATCCTACAATGAGCAGTTCTTC. Using reference TRBV7-9 and TRBJ2-1 for the parts outside the CDR3, the full variable domain is DTGVSQNPRHKITKRGQNVTFRCDPISEHNRLYWYRQTLGQGPEFLTYFQNEAQLEKSRLLSDRFSAERPKGSFSTLEIQRTEQGDSAMYLCASSPHRGRSYNEQFFGPGTRLTVL.

This chain connects TRBV6-5 to TRBJ2-2; 8 positions match TRBD2. Germline V gives CDR1 MNHEY, CDR2 SVGAGI. With V trimmed by 0 bases and J by 5 bases, 8 bases remained unmatched. The CDR3 covers 17 residues. CDR3 region: CASSYSYRAGGTGELFF. CDR3 DNA sequence: TGTGCCAGCAGTTACTCCTACCGGGCGGGGGGTACCGGGGAGCTGTTTTTT.

J is TRBJ2-7 and V is TRBV6-5; 12 bases agree with TRBD2. There are 15 residues in the CDR3. V lost 5 bases to trimming and J lost 2 bases; unmatched junction nucleotides: 4. From germline, CDR1 is MNHEY and CDR2 SVGAGI. The CDR3 reads CASSTWTSGTYEQYF. CDR3 DNA: TGTGCCAGCAGTACCTGGACTAGCGGGACCTACGAGCAGTACTTC.

The chain uses TRBV2 and TRBJ2-3; D remains unclear. Germline V gene lookup returns CDR1 SNHLY and CDR2 FYNNEI. With 2 bases removed from V and 0 bases from J, the gap between germline ends came to 6 bases. The CDR3 spans 14 residues. The CDR3 region is CASSESWSTDTQYF. The CDR3 region has the DNA TGTGCCAGCAGTGAAAGCTGGAGCACAGATACGCAGTATTTT.

The rearrangement joins TRBV28 to TRBJ1-2; TRBD1 matches 11 bases. The CDR3 length is 14 residues. The V segment lost 8 bases and the J segment 4 bases; nucleotides outside the gene matches: 6. Germline V gene sequence: CDR1 MDHEN, CDR2 SYDVKM. CDR3 nucleotide sequence: TGTGCCAGCGCCCGGACAGGGGGCAGCTATGGCTACACCTTC. This sequence encodes CASARTGGSYGYTF.

The rearrangement uses TRBV29-1 and TRBJ1-2; perhaps TRBD1 as D (6 bases). The V end was cut by 1 base, the J end by 1 base, with 13 bases between. This CDR3 contains 15 residues. Germline V gene lookup returns CDR1 SQVTM and CDR2 ANQGSEA. The CDR3 region has the DNA TGCAGCGTTGAAGCGCCCGGGGGCAATAACTATGGCTACACCTTC. Protein product: CSVEAPGGNNYGYTF. The variable domain in full, with the rest retrieved from reference TRBV29-1 and TRBJ1-2, is SAVISQKPSRDICQRGTSLTIQCQVDSQVTMMFWYRQQPGQSLTLIATANQGSEATYESGFVIDKFPISRPNLTFSTLTVSNMSPEDSSIYLCSVEAPGGNNYGYTFGSGTRLTVV.

This clonotype was seen only once. The rearrangement links TRBV7-2 to TRBJ1-1, with D hard to call. The germline V gene encodes CDR1 SGHTA and CDR2 FQGNSA. The CDR3 extends over 14 amino acids. The V and J ends lost 2 bases and 3 bases respectively, with 10 bases between them. The CDR3 protein is CASSLNPPDTEAFF. CDR3 nucleotide sequence: TGTGCCAGCAGCTTAAATCCGCCCGACACTGAAGCTTTCTTT.

A single count supports this clonotype. The chain recombines TRBV10-3 with TRBJ2-4, with 12 positions matching TRBD2. Germline V gives CDR1 ENHRY, CDR2 SYGVKD. The CDR3 is made up of 17 amino acids. After removal of 2 bases from V and 6 bases from J, the junction contained 8 bases not matched to a gene. In DNA, the CDR3 is TGTGCCATCAGTGAGCCCAGGACTAGCGGGGTGGGAAACATTCAGTACTTC. As protein: CAISEPRTSGVGNIQYF.

V usage is TRBV18 and J usage is TRBJ2-7, with 7 bases aligning to TRBD1. Germline CDR1 and CDR2: KGHSH and LQKENI. The trim removed 6 bases at V and 2 bases at J, leaving 10 bases unmatched. The CDR3 has 15 amino acids. The CDR3 DNA sequence: TGTGCCAGCTCCCCGCCCGGGACAGCCCCCTACGAGCAGTACTTC. Encoded protein: CASSPPGTAPYEQYF.